A selection of T cell receptor beta chains follows, all from one sample in a study of siplizumab effects on memory and regulatory T cells. The method was immunoSEQ multiplex PCR; TCRdb's version includes in-frame clones alone and lacks a portion of them. This table holds approximately 100,000 clones, 85% to 95% found once. Sequencing was performed on Tregs sorted from blood. The receptors come from a human donor in good health. The CDR3 runs from the conserved cysteine through the conserved F or W. The order of the fields is CDR3 length, D gene, J gene, clone size, V gene, CDR3 DNA, CDR3 protein. D genes are given only for firm matches. Size tells how often a clone was seen (once, few, many) or the class of an expanded clone, and some rows leave it out.

len: 11
d_gene: NA
j_gene: TRBJ1-6
abundance: few
v_gene: TRBV6-1
CDR3nt: TGTGCCAGCCCTGGGAGGGCACCCCTCCACTTT
CDR3aa: CASPGRAPLHF

len: 15
d_gene: NA
j_gene: TRBJ1-1
abundance: once
v_gene: TRBV18
CDR3nt: TGTGCCAGCTCACCACCGAACAGGAAGAACACTGAAGCTTTCTTT
CDR3aa: CASSPPNRKNTEAFF

len: 16
d_gene: TRBD1
j_gene: TRBJ2-1
abundance: NA
v_gene: TRBV28
CDR3nt: TGTGCCAGCAGGAACAGACAGGGGGCTCGAGGGAATGAGCAGTTCTTC
CDR3aa: CASRNRQGARGNEQFF

len: 13
d_gene: NA
j_gene: TRBJ1-3
abundance: NA
v_gene: TRBV30
CDR3nt: TGTGCCTCTACAGGGTCGGCTGGAAACACCATATATTTT
CDR3aa: CASTGSAGNTIYF

len: 13
d_gene: NA
j_gene: TRBJ2-5
abundance: NA
v_gene: TRBV7-9
CDR3nt: TGTGCCAGCAGCCCCAGGGACGCCCAGACCCAGTACTTC
CDR3aa: CASSPRDAQTQYF

len: 12
d_gene: NA
j_gene: TRBJ1-2
abundance: NA
v_gene: TRBV27
CDR3nt: TGTGCCTCCAGCTCAAGGGGGGGCGGCTACACCTTC
CDR3aa: CASSSRGGGYTF

len: 15
d_gene: NA
j_gene: TRBJ2-5
abundance: NA
v_gene: TRBV7-7
CDR3nt: TGTGCTAGCAGCTCCCAATTAGGAATGTCGGAGACCCAGTACTTC
CDR3aa: CASSSQLGMSETQYF

len: 17
d_gene: TRBD2
j_gene: TRBJ2-2
abundance: NA
v_gene: TRBV9
CDR3nt: TGTGCCAGCAGCGTAGCTGGGCTAGCGGGAGCCACCGGGGAGCTGTTTTTT
CDR3aa: CASSVAGLAGATGELFF

len: 16
d_gene: TRBD1
j_gene: TRBJ1-6
abundance: NA
v_gene: TRBV27
CDR3nt: TGTGCCAGCAGTTTATATTGGGACAGAATCGATTCACCCCTCCACTTT
CDR3aa: CASSLYWDRIDSPLHF

len: 14
d_gene: NA
j_gene: TRBJ1-2
abundance: NA
v_gene: TRBV9
CDR3nt: TGTGCCAGCAGCGCCCCCGGGGGGACCTATGGCTACACCTTC
CDR3aa: CASSAPGGTYGYTF

len: 12
d_gene: NA
j_gene: TRBJ1-1
abundance: NA
v_gene: TRBV10-3
CDR3nt: TGTGCCATCAGTTCGGTCGCCTCGGGAGCTTTCTTT
CDR3aa: CAISSVASGAFF

len: 11
d_gene: NA
j_gene: TRBJ2-5
abundance: once
v_gene: TRBV11-2
CDR3nt: TGTGCCAGCAGCAACCTCGGGACCCAGTACTTC
CDR3aa: CASSNLGTQYF

len: 14
d_gene: NA
j_gene: TRBJ2-3
abundance: once
v_gene: TRBV6-5
CDR3nt: TGTGCCAGCAGCCCCCGGGGGCTTGGGGGTACGCAGTATTTT
CDR3aa: CASSPRGLGGTQYF

len: 15
d_gene: TRBD2
j_gene: TRBJ2-7
abundance: NA
v_gene: TRBV5-1
CDR3nt: TGCGCCAGCAGCTTGAGCCTAGCGGGGGGCTACGAGCAGTACTTC
CDR3aa: CASSLSLAGGYEQYF

len: 15
d_gene: TRBD1
j_gene: TRBJ2-1
abundance: NA
v_gene: TRBV5-1
CDR3nt: TGCGCCAGCAGCGGATCCGGGACAGTTAACAATGAGCAGTTCTTC
CDR3aa: CASSGSGTVNNEQFF

len: 16
d_gene: TRBD1
j_gene: TRBJ2-7
abundance: NA
v_gene: TRBV10-3
CDR3nt: TGTGCCATCAGTGAGTCCCGACAGGGGGCGACCCACGAGCAGTACTTC
CDR3aa: CAISESRQGATHEQYF

len: 13
d_gene: TRBD1
j_gene: TRBJ1-2
abundance: NA
v_gene: TRBV30
CDR3nt: TGTGCCTGGAATGGGGACAGGGGATCCGGCTACACCTTC
CDR3aa: CAWNGDRGSGYTF

len: 14
d_gene: NA
j_gene: TRBJ2-7
abundance: NA
v_gene: TRBV5-6
CDR3nt: TGTGCCAGCAGCTTGTTCGGCGCCTCCTACGAGCAGTACTTC
CDR3aa: CASSLFGASYEQYF

len: 12
d_gene: NA
j_gene: TRBJ1-3
abundance: NA
v_gene: TRBV30
CDR3nt: TGTGCCTGGACAAGGGGTGGAAACACCATATATTTT
CDR3aa: CAWTRGGNTIYF

len: 14
d_gene: NA
j_gene: TRBJ2-5
abundance: NA
v_gene: TRBV5-6
CDR3nt: TGTGCCAGCAGCTTTCCCCTGGGTGTGGAGACCCAGTACTTC
CDR3aa: CASSFPLGVETQYF

len: 13
d_gene: NA
j_gene: TRBJ1-6
abundance: NA
v_gene: TRBV4-1
CDR3nt: TGCGCCAGCAGGGATGCCGCAAGGCCCCTAACGTACTTT
CDR3aa: CASRDAARPLTYF

len: 13
d_gene: NA
j_gene: TRBJ2-5
abundance: once
v_gene: TRBV5-1
CDR3nt: TGCGCCAGCAGCTTGTCCAGGGGCGAGACCCAGTACTTC
CDR3aa: CASSLSRGETQYF

len: 10
d_gene: NA
j_gene: TRBJ2-3
abundance: NA
v_gene: TRBV20-1
CDR3nt: TGCAGTGCCACCCTAGATACGCAGTATTTT
CDR3aa: CSATLDTQYF

len: 14
d_gene: NA
j_gene: TRBJ1-1
abundance: few
v_gene: TRBV10-3
CDR3nt: TGTGCCATCAGTGCCACACTTTCTACCACTGAAGCTTTCTTT
CDR3aa: CAISATLSTTEAFF

len: 15
d_gene: NA
j_gene: TRBJ1-5
abundance: NA
v_gene: TRBV7-2
CDR3nt: TGTGCCAGCAGCGCCGACGGGGGCATCAATCAGCCCCAGCATTTT
CDR3aa: CASSADGGINQPQHF

len: 18
d_gene: NA
j_gene: TRBJ2-1
abundance: NA
v_gene: TRBV5-1
CDR3nt: TGCGCCAGCAGCTTGGCCGGGGGAACACCCTACTCCTACAATGAGCAGTTCTTC
CDR3aa: CASSLAGGTPYSYNEQFF

len: 17
d_gene: NA
j_gene: TRBJ2-5
abundance: NA
v_gene: TRBV21-1
CDR3nt: TGTGCCAGCAGCAACTCCCCTCATGACAGGGGGGAAGAGACCCAGTACTTC
CDR3aa: CASSNSPHDRGEETQYF

len: 15
d_gene: TRBD2
j_gene: TRBJ2-1
abundance: once
v_gene: TRBV18
CDR3nt: TGTGCCAGCTCATCACGGGGGGGAGTCTACAATGAGCAGTTCTTC
CDR3aa: CASSSRGGVYNEQFF

len: 15
d_gene: NA
j_gene: TRBJ1-4
abundance: NA
v_gene: TRBV7-2
CDR3nt: TGTGCCAGCAGCTTAGCTGCGTTATCTAATGAAAAACTGTTTTTT
CDR3aa: CASSLAALSNEKLFF

len: 15
d_gene: NA
j_gene: TRBJ1-2
abundance: NA
v_gene: TRBV27
CDR3nt: TGTGCCAGCAGTTTATCTTACAGGTTGTCCTATGGCTACACCTTC
CDR3aa: CASSLSYRLSYGYTF

len: 13
d_gene: NA
j_gene: TRBJ2-3
abundance: NA
v_gene: TRBV27
CDR3nt: TGTGCCAGCAGTTTATCAGGGACAGATACGCAGTATTTT
CDR3aa: CASSLSGTDTQYF

len: 14
d_gene: NA
j_gene: TRBJ2-1
abundance: NA
v_gene: TRBV5-1
CDR3nt: TGCGCCAGCAGCTCAACAACCCTGCTCAATGAGCAGTTCTTC
CDR3aa: CASSSTTLLNEQFF

len: 15
d_gene: NA
j_gene: TRBJ1-2
abundance: NA
v_gene: TRBV15
CDR3nt: TGTGCCACCAGCAGAGATTCCGGACATCTCTATGGCTACACCTTC
CDR3aa: CATSRDSGHLYGYTF

len: 14
d_gene: NA
j_gene: TRBJ2-1
abundance: NA
v_gene: TRBV5-1
CDR3nt: TGCGCCAGCAGCGTCCAGCGAGCTTACAATGAGCAGTTCTTC
CDR3aa: CASSVQRAYNEQFF

len: 15
d_gene: TRBD2
j_gene: TRBJ2-3
abundance: once
v_gene: TRBV7-9
CDR3nt: TGTGCCAGCAGCTCACTAGCGGGGAGCACAGATACGCAGTATTTT
CDR3aa: CASSSLAGSTDTQYF

len: 16
d_gene: TRBD2
j_gene: TRBJ2-3
abundance: NA
v_gene: TRBV27
CDR3nt: TGTGCCAGCAGCCTCTGGAGCGGGGGATTCACAGATACGCAGTATTTT
CDR3aa: CASSLWSGGFTDTQYF

len: 14
d_gene: TRBD1
j_gene: TRBJ2-7
abundance: NA
v_gene: TRBV19
CDR3nt: TGTGCCAGTAGTACCGGGACAGGGCGGTACGAGCAGTACTTC
CDR3aa: CASSTGTGRYEQYF

len: 18
d_gene: NA
j_gene: TRBJ1-3
abundance: NA
v_gene: TRBV4-1
CDR3nt: TGCGCCAGCAGCCAAGGGGGATCGGGGACCCGCTCTGGAAACACCATATATTTT
CDR3aa: CASSQGGSGTRSGNTIYF

len: 15
d_gene: NA
j_gene: TRBJ1-6
abundance: NA
v_gene: TRBV6-1
CDR3nt: TGTGCCAGCACCGAAACACCGGGGGTCAGGTCACCCCTCCACTTT
CDR3aa: CASTETPGVRSPLHF

len: 16
d_gene: NA
j_gene: TRBJ1-6
abundance: NA
v_gene: TRBV18
CDR3nt: TGTGCCAGCTCCCTCGCGGCCGGCTCAAATTCACCACCCCTCCACTTT
CDR3aa: CASSLAAGSNSPPLHF

len: 16
d_gene: TRBD1
j_gene: TRBJ2-2
abundance: NA
v_gene: TRBV9
CDR3nt: TGTGCCAGCAGCCACACAGGGACAGGGGCCACCGGGGAGCTGTTTTTT
CDR3aa: CASSHTGTGATGELFF

len: 15
d_gene: NA
j_gene: TRBJ1-1
abundance: NA
v_gene: TRBV10-3
CDR3nt: TGTGCCATCAGTGAGTCAGTCGGGGGGCATACTGAAGCTTTCTTT
CDR3aa: CAISESVGGHTEAFF

len: 12
d_gene: NA
j_gene: TRBJ2-7
abundance: NA
v_gene: TRBV2
CDR3nt: TGTGCCAGCAGTGAACGAGATTTCGAGCAGTACTTC
CDR3aa: CASSERDFEQYF